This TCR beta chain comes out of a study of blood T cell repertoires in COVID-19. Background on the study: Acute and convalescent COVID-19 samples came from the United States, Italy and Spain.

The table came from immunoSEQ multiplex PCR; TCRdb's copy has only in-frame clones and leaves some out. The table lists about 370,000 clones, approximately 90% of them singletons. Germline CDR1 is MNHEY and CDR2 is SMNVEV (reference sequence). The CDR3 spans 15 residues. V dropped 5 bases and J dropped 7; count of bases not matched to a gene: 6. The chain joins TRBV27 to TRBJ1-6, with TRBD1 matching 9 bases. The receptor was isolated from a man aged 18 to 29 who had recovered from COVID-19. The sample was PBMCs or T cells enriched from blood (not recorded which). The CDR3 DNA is TGTGCCAGCAGTCTCCGGGACAGGGAAAATTCACCCCTCCACTTT. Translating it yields CASSLRDRENSPLHF.